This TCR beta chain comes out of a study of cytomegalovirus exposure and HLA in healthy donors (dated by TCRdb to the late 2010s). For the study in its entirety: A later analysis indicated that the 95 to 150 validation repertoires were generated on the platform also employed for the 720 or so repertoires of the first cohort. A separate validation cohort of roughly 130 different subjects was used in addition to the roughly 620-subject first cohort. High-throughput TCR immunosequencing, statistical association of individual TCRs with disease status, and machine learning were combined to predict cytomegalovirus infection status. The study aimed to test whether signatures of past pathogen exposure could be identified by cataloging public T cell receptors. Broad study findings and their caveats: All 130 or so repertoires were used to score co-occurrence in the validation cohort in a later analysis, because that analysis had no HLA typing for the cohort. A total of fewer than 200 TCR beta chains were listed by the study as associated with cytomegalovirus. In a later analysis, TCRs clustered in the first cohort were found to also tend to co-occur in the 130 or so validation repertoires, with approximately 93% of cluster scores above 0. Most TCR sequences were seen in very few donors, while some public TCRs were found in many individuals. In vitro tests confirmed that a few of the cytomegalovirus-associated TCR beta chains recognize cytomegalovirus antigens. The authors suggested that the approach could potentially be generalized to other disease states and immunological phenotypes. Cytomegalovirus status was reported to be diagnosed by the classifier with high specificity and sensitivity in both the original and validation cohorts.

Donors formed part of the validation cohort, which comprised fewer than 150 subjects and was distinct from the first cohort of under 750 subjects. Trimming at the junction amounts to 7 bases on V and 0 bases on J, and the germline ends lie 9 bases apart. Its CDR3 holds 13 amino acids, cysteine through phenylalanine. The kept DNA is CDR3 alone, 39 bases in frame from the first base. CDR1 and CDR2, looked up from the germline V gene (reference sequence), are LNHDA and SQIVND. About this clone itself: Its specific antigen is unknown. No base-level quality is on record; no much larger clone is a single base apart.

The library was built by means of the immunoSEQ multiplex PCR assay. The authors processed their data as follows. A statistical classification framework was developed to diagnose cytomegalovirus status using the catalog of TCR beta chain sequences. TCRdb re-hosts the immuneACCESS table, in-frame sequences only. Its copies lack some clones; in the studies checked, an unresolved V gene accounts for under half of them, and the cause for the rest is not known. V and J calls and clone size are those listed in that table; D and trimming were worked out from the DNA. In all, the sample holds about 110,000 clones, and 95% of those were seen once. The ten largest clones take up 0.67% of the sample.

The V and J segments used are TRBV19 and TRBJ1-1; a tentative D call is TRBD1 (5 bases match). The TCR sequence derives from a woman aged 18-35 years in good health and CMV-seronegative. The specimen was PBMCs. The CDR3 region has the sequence CASIQGMNTEAFF. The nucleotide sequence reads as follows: TGTGCCAGTATTCAGGGAATGAACACTGAAGCTTTCTTT.